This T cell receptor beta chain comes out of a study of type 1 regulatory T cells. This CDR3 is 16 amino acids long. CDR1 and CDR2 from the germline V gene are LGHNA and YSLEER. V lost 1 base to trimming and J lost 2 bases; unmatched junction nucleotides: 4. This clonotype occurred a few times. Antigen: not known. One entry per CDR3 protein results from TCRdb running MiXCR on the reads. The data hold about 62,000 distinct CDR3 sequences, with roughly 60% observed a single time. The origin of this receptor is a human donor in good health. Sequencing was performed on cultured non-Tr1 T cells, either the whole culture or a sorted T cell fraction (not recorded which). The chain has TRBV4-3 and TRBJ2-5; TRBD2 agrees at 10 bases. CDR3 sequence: CASSQGTSGVQETQYF. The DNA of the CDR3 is TGCGCCAGCAGCCAAGGAACTAGCGGGGTACAAGAGACCCAGTACTTC.